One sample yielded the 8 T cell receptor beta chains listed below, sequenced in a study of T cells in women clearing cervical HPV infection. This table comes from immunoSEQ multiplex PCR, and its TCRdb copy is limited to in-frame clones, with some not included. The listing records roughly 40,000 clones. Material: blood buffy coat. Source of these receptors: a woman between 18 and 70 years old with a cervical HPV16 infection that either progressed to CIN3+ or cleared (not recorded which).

The part of the CDR3 DNA that was read is TGTGCCAGCAGTTCCGCGAATGAAAAA. Translation: CASSSANEK. The entire CDR3 reads CASSSANEKLFF. V gene TRBV12-3 or TRBV12-4 combines with J gene TRBJ1-4, with D hard to call. The missing CDR3 end, 3 residues past where the read stops, is filled in from the germline J gene. The germline V and J ends were trimmed by 4 bases and 5 bases, with 5 bases remaining between them. This CDR3 spans 12 amino acids.

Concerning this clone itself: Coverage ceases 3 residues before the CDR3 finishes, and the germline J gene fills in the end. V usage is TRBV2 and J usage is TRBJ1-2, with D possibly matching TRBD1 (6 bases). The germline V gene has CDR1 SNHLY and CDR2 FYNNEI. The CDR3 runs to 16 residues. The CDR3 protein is CASSYRGGSRVGGYTF. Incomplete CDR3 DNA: TGTGCCAGCAGTTATAGAGGGGGAAGCCGAGTTGGGGGC.

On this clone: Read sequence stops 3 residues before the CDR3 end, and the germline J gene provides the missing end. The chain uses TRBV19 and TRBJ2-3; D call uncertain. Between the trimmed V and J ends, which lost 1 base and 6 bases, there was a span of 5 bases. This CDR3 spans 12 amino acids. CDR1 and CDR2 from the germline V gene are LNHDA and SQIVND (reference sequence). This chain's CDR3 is CASSIGQDTQYF. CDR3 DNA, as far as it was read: TGTGCCAGTAGTATAGGCCAGGATACG.

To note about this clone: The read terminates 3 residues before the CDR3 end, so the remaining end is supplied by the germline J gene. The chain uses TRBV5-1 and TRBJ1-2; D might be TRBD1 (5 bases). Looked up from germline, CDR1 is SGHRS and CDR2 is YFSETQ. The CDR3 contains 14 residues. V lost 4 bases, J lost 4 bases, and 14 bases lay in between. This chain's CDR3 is CASSMLDRSYGYTF. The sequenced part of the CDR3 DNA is TGCGCCAGCAGCATGTTAGACAGATCCTATGGC.

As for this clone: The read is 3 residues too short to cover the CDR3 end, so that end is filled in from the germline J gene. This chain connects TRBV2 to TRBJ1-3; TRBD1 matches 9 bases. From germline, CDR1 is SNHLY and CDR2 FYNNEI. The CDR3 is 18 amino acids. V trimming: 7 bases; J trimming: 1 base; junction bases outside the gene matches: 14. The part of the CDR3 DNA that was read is TGTGCCAGCACTACCGGAGAGGGACAGGGTCTTTCTGGAAACACC. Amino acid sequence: CASTTGEGQGLSGNT. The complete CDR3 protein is CASTTGEGQGLSGNTIYF.

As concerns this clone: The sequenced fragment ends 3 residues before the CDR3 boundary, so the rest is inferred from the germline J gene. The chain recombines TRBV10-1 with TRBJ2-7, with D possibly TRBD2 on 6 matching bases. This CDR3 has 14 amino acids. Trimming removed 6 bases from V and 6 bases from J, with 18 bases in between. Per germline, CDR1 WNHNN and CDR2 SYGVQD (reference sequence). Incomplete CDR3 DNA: TGCGCCAGCAGCGCGGGGCCTTCAGGTCGCGAG. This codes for CASSAGPSGRE. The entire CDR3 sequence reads CASSAGPSGREQYF.

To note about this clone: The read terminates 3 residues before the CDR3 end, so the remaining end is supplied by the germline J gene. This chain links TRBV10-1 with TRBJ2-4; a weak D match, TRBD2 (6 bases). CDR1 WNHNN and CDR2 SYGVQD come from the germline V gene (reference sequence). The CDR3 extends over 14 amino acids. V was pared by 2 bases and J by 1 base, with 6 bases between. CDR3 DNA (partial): TGCGCCAGCAGTGAGGGGGGGGCCAAAAACATT. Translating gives CASSEGGAKNI. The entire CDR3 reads CASSEGGAKNIQYF.

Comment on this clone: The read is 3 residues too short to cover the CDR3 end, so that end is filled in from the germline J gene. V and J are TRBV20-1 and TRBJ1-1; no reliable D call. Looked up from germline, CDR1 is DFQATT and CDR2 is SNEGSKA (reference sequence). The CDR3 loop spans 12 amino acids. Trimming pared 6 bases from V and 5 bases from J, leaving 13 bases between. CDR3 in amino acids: CSARTVGTEAFF. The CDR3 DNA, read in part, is TGCAGTGCCAGGACTGTGGGGACTGAA.